Included here is one TCR beta chain sequence, with context. Only in-frame clones appear in the TCRdb table, and some are missing; sequencing was by immunoSEQ multiplex PCR. The sample includes approximately 1.5 million clones, approximately 98% of them seen just once. These data come from a study of shared clonotypes between healthy human individuals. Germline V gene sequence: CDR1 SGHRS, CDR2 YFSETQ. Trimming took off 0 bases at V and 5 bases at J, with 8 bases between the two ends. This CDR3 is 13 amino acids long. The sample consisted of naive CD4+ T cells sorted from blood. As to subset: CD45RA+ positively selected. The source is a young man in good health. The chain joins TRBV5-1 to TRBJ1-2; D uncertain. This chain's CDR3 is CASSLEAEYGYTF. As DNA, the CDR3 is TGCGCCAGCAGCTTGGAGGCCGAATATGGCTACACCTTC.